This T cell receptor (beta chain) was captured in a study of patients and donors after allogeneic stem cell transplantation (dated by TCRdb to about 2020). This clonotype is identified as medium-sized (0.01 to 0.1%). The antigen this receptor binds is unknown. No per-base quality is available; no much larger clone lies one base away. The library relied on RT-PCR. Sequencing relied on a NextSeq 550. TCRdb applied fastp at Q25 and MiXCR to the public reads, then kept only in-frame beta chains. Each CDR3 protein appears once, grouped with its most common genes and DNA. For this sample the table gives roughly 1,900 distinct CDR3 sequences, of which approximately 4.7% were detected only once. About 29% of the sample goes to the ten largest clones. Sequenced material: blood, either unsorted or a sorted T cell fraction (not recorded which). The source is a human donor who was either an allogeneic HSCT recipient or a stem cell or donor lymphocyte infusion donor (not recorded which). It is not recorded whose cells these are; they may come from a transplant donor.

The CDR3 has the sequence CASSLNGRPDGYTF. The sequence in DNA is TGCGCCAGCAGCTTGAATGGCCGCCCGGATGGCTACACCTTC. The sequence links TRBV5-1 to TRBJ1-2, with no confidently assigned D gene. V and J are truncated by 1 base and 6 bases respectively, leaving an intervening sequence of 13 bases. According to the germline V gene, CDR1 reads SGHRS and CDR2 reads YFSETQ. Taken from cysteine to phenylalanine, the CDR3 has 14 residues. Only the CDR3 DNA is retained, 42 bases long and in frame from the first base. Here the CDR3 is joined to the reference TRBV5-1 and TRBJ1-2 genes, and the full variable domain is: KAGVTQTPRYLIKTRGQQVTLSCSPISGHRSVSWYQQTPGQGLQFLFEYFSETQRNKGNFPGRFSGRQFSNSRSEMNVSTLELGDSALYLCASSLNGRPDGYTFGSGTRLTVV.